The clone carrying this T cell receptor beta chain appeared a few times. Its target is not known. There were at least 5 micrograms of total RNA extracted from every sample. This sample is part of a study of blood T cells in healthy people across ages. Study observations and caveats: Age advanced and TCR beta diversity per million T cells fell, roughly linearly.

A J-beta primer mix and a sample-barcoded 5' primer were used in a second PCR of about 6 to 12 cycles. Each cDNA molecule was tagged by a template-switch adaptor with 12 random nucleotides. TCRdb re-analysed the 5' RACE reads in MiXCR, keeping a single row per CDR3 protein. The sample holds about 730,000 distinct CDR3 sequences; roughly 41% are singletons and the top ten take more than 20%. With 1 base removed from V and 5 bases from J, the gap between germline ends came to 20 bases. This CDR3 spans 17 amino acids. Germline CDR1 and CDR2: SEHNR and FQNEAQ (reference sequence). The rearrangement uses TRBV7-9 and TRBJ1-2, with no clear D. This TCR was sampled from a woman in her fifties or sixties in good health. Material: blood. CDR3 sequence (DNA): TGTGCCAGCAGCTTAGGGGCAGGCCCCGGGGAGATATATGGCTACACCTTC. This sequence encodes CASSLGAGPGEIYGYTF.